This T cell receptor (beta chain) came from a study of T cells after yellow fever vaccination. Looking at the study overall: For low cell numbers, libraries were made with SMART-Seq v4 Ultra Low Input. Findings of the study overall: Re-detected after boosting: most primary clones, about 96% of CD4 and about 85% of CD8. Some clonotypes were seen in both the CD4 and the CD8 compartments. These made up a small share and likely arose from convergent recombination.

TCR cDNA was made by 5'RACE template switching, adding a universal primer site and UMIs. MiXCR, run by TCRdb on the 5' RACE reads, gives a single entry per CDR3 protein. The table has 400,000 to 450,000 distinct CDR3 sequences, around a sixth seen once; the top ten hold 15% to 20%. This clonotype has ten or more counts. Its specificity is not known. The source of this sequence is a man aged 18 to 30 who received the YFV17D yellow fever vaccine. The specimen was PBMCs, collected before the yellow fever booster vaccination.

The CDR3: CASSLTSADTQYF. In DNA, the CDR3 is TGTGCCAGCAGTCTCACTAGCGCAGATACGCAGTATTTT. The rearrangement joins TRBV27 to TRBJ2-3, with 7 bases matching TRBD2. This CDR3 region has 13 residues. J was trimmed by 4 bases and V by 5 bases; bases with no gene match: 3. Germline CDR1 and CDR2: MNHEY and SMNVEV (reference sequence).